Listed here are 31 T cell receptor beta chains from one sample, sequenced in a study of yellow fever vaccine responses in identical twins. TCRdb re-derived calls from the RT-PCR reads in MiXCR, one entry per CDR3 protein. The data contain some 11,000 distinct CDR3 sequences, over 75% of them singletons. This specimen consisted of T cells from blood (PBMCs), unsorted or a sorted subset (not recorded which), obtained before or after yellow fever vaccination (not recorded which). The receptors were gathered from a woman aged 18-29 years who received the yellow fever vaccine.

The chain carries TRBV15 and TRBJ2-2; 7 nucleotides align to TRBD1. CDR1 LNHNV and CDR2 YYDKDF come from the germline V gene (reference sequence). The CDR3 is 14 residues long. The V and J ends lost 6 bases and 4 bases, in that order; junction bases with no gene match: 5. The CDR3 sequence is CATRGGVSTGELFF. The CDR3 nucleotides read TGTGCCACCAGAGGGGGCGTGAGCACCGGGGAGCTGTTTTTT.

This chain links TRBV9 with TRBJ2-3; maybe TRBD2 (6 bases). The CDR3 sequence is 15 residues long. Germline values: CDR1 SGDLS, CDR2 YYNGEE. The germline V and J ends were trimmed by 3 bases and 4 bases, with 15 bases remaining between them. The DNA for the CDR3 is TGTGCCAGCAGCGCAAACCCCCGGGACTCAGATACGCAGTATTTT. Its protein is CASSANPRDSDTQYF.

About this clonotype itself: One end of the junction does not line up with germline, which may come from a read error. The CDR3 region is CSASRDYGFTF. For the CDR3, the DNA is TGCAGTGCCAGCAGGGACTATGGCTTCACCTTC. This chain joins TRBV20-1 and TRBJ1-2, with a weak D call TRBD1 (5 bases). The CDR3 runs to 11 residues. Germline loops: CDR1 DFQATT, CDR2 SNEGSKA (reference sequence).

The chain recombines TRBV11-1 with TRBJ2-1, with TRBD2 identical over 10 bases. The CDR3 loop spans 15 amino acids. Germline V gene lookup returns CDR1 SGHAT and CDR2 FQDESV (reference sequence). After removal of 5 bases from V and 3 bases from J, the junction contained 4 bases not matched to a gene. CDR3 DNA: TGTGCCAGCAGCCCTAGCGGGAGTTACTACAATGAGCAGTTCTTC. Translating it yields CASSPSGSYYNEQFF.

The gene calls are TRBV11-1 and TRBJ2-1; 10 nucleotides match TRBD2. V gave up 7 bases and J gave up 4 bases; unmatched junction bases: 7. The CDR3 has 15 amino acids. Per germline, CDR1 SGHAT and CDR2 FQDESV (reference sequence). The CDR3 sequence is CASTLILAGYNEQFF. The CDR3 coding sequence is TGTGCCAGCACGCTGATACTAGCGGGATACAATGAGCAGTTCTTC. The full variable domain, completed using reference TRBV11-1 and TRBJ2-1, is EAEVAQSPRYKITEKSQAVAFWCDPISGHATLYWYRQILGQGPELLVQFQDESVVDDSQLPKDRFSAERLKGVDSTLKIQPAELGDSAMYLCASTLILAGYNEQFFGPGTRLTVL.

This clonotype was counted between two and nine times. The chain uses TRBV7-2 and TRBJ1-5; D remains ambiguous. V dropped 5 bases and J dropped 5 bases, with 16 bases sitting between them. The CDR3 is 15 residues long. Germline V CDR1 and CDR2: SGHTA, FQGNSA. Written as DNA, the CDR3 is TGTGCCAGCAGCCCCTTGGACCTGGCATATCAGCCCCAGCATTTT. Its protein product is CASSPLDLAYQPQHF.

The chain has TRBV11-3 and TRBJ2-7; 10 bases are a match to TRBD1. V lost 1 base, J lost 4 bases, and 1 base stayed unmatched. The CDR3 is 14 amino acids. CDR1 and CDR2 from the germline V gene are SGHNT and YENEEA. CDR3 amino acids: CASSLGGQGYEQYF. The CDR3 region has the DNA TGTGCCAGCAGCTTAGGGGGACAGGGGTACGAGCAGTACTTC.

This sequence joins TRBV4-1 and TRBJ1-4; 7 bases agree with TRBD1. Germline CDR1 is MGHRA and CDR2 is YSYEKL. The CDR3 runs to 16 residues. Unmatched junction bases numbered 6, after V lost 1 base and J lost 4 bases. This CDR3 reads CASSQGPTGNNEKLFF. CDR3 coding DNA: TGCGCCAGCAGCCAAGGTCCGACAGGGAATAATGAAAAACTGTTTTTT.

This chain uses TRBV20-1 with TRBJ2-1, with no clear D. The CDR3 has 15 residues. Trimming shortened V by 0 bases and J by 0 bases, and 9 bases separated the two germline ends. Germline lookup yields CDR1 DFQATT and CDR2 SNEGSKA (reference sequence). The CDR3 region has the DNA TGCAGTGCTAGAGACCCTCCCACCTCCTACAATGAGCAGTTCTTC. It encodes CSARDPPTSYNEQFF.

The chain couples TRBV12-3 or TRBV12-4 to TRBJ2-3, with 9 bases lining up with TRBD2. V lost 5 bases, J lost 4 bases, and 10 bases stayed unmatched. The CDR3 is made up of 16 amino acids. CDR3 amino acids: CASSNPRGGSADTQYF. The CDR3 bases are TGTGCCAGCAGTAACCCGCGGGGGGGCTCCGCAGATACGCAGTATTTT.

The rearrangement links TRBV29-1 to TRBJ2-7, with TRBD1 identical over 8 bases. The V gene's germline CDR1 is SQVTM and CDR2 ANQGSEA. The CDR3 runs 15 residues. The V gene end was trimmed by 0 bases and the J gene end by 1 base; junction bases not matched to a gene: 5. The CDR3 here is CSVEDRTGLSYEQYF. CDR3 nucleotides: TGCAGCGTTGAAGATCGGACAGGGCTATCCTACGAGCAGTACTTC.

This clonotype was seen just once. The chain is built from TRBV29-1 and TRBJ2-1; 11 bases fit TRBD2. Germline values: CDR1 SQVTM, CDR2 ANQGSEA. Losses at the gene ends were 6 bases for V and 2 bases for J; bases not matched to a gene: 3. CDR3 size: 14 residues. The CDR3 loop reads CSVGTSGTYNEQFF. DNA for the CDR3: TGCAGCGTAGGGACTAGCGGCACCTACAATGAGCAGTTCTTC.

The chain is built from TRBV29-1 and TRBJ2-1; D gene uncertain. Trimming stripped 6 bases from V and 0 bases from J, with 9 bases between. Germline assignment: CDR1 SQVTM and CDR2 ANQGSEA. The CDR3 sequence is 13 residues long. CDR3 amino acids: CSVGESSYNEQFF. For the CDR3, the DNA is TGCAGCGTCGGCGAGAGCTCCTACAATGAGCAGTTCTTC.

V usage is TRBV6-1 and J usage is TRBJ2-1, with D maybe TRBD2 (5 bases). Trimming cost V 6 bases and J 1 base, with 7 bases left between them. Germline assignment: CDR1 MNHNS and CDR2 SASEGT. This CDR3 has 13 amino acids. The CDR3 spells CASSEGSYNEQFF. CDR3 nucleotides: TGTGCCAGCAGCGAGGGTTCCTACAATGAGCAGTTCTTC.

This chain connects TRBV19 to TRBJ1-2; D ambiguous. Germline V gene sequence: CDR1 LNHDA, CDR2 SQIVND (reference sequence). Trimming removed 7 bases at V and 4 bases at J, with 10 bases between. The CDR3 spans 12 residues. The CDR3 DNA is TGTGCCAGTAATGAGGGCCTCTATGGCTACACCTTC. Encoded protein: CASNEGLYGYTF.

The chain uses TRBV7-3 and TRBJ2-3, with D unresolved. The germline V and J ends were trimmed by 2 bases and 0 bases, with 15 bases remaining between them. From germline, CDR1 is SGHTA and CDR2 FQGTGA. This CDR3 has 17 amino acids. CDR3 loop: CASSLHPASLSTDTQYF. CDR3 coding DNA: TGTGCCAGCAGCTTACATCCGGCTAGTTTGAGCACAGATACGCAGTATTTT.

The CDR3 here is CASSVAQTGAYEQYF. DNA for the CDR3: TGTGCCAGCAGCGTAGCCCAAACAGGGGCCTACGAGCAGTACTTC. This chain links TRBV9 with TRBJ2-7; TRBD1 agrees at 7 bases. The germline gives CDR1 SGDLS, CDR2 YYNGEE. The CDR3 is 15 amino acids. V trimming: 0 bases; J trimming: 2 bases; junction bases outside the gene matches: 5.

This clonotype was detected once. This chain joins TRBV7-9 and TRBJ1-1; no clear D gene. V lost 1 base, J lost 10 bases, and 7 bases lay in between. The CDR3 length is 11 residues. Germline V lookup: CDR1 SEHNR, CDR2 FQNEAQ (reference sequence). The CDR3 nucleotides read TGTGCCAGCAGCTTAGATCACGGAGCTTTCTTT. This translates into CASSLDHGAFF. The complete variable domain, with remaining parts taken from reference TRBV7-9 and TRBJ1-1, reads DTGVSQNPRHKITKRGQNVTFRCDPISEHNRLYWYRQTLGQGPEFLTYFQNEAQLEKSRLLSDRFSAERPKGSFSTLEIQRTEQGDSAMYLCASSLDHGAFFGQGTRLTVV.

The gene calls are TRBV2 and TRBJ2-1, with TRBD2 as a possible D gene (6 bases). V shed 6 bases and J shed 8 bases, with 17 bases lying between them. The CDR3 has 14 residues. Germline-derived CDR1 and CDR2 are SNHLY and FYNNEI. The CDR3 loop is CASRAGRMADEQFF. In nucleotides, the CDR3 is TGTGCCAGCAGAGCCGGGAGAATGGCCGATGAGCAGTTCTTC.

The V and J genes are TRBV4-1 and TRBJ1-1; no firm D call. The CDR3 extends over 12 amino acids. Germline V CDR1 and CDR2: MGHRA, YSYEKL. Trimming took 4 bases from V and 8 from J, leaving 11 bases between them. The CDR3: CASSRGEMEAFF. In DNA, the CDR3 is TGCGCCAGCAGCCGAGGCGAAATGGAAGCTTTCTTT.

The chain couples TRBV7-2 to TRBJ2-1; TRBD2 is a possible D gene (6 bases). V dropped 1 base and J dropped 1 base, with 8 bases sitting between them. This CDR3 comprises 15 residues. Germline assignment: CDR1 SGHTA and CDR2 FQGNSA. CDR3 sequence (DNA): TGTGCCAGCAGCTTAGTGGCGGGGTCCTACAATGAGCAGTTCTTC. Amino acid sequence: CASSLVAGSYNEQFF.

V is TRBV14 and J is TRBJ2-1; 10 bases align to TRBD2. Trimming cost V 0 bases and J 9 bases; bases outside gene matches: 5. The CDR3 is 15 amino acids. Germline V gene lookup returns CDR1 SGHDN and CDR2 FVKESK. The CDR3 DNA reads as TGTGCCAGCAGCCAAGACCTAGCGGGAGTTAGTGAGCAGTTCTTC. Protein: CASSQDLAGVSEQFF.

V usage is TRBV14 and J usage is TRBJ2-1; D not certain. Trimming removed 0 bases at V and 2 bases at J, with 11 bases between. Germline loops: CDR1 SGHDN, CDR2 FVKESK. The CDR3 covers 16 residues. CDR3 amino acids: CASSQDPSMAYNEQFF. The CDR3, as DNA: TGTGCCAGCAGCCAAGATCCTAGTATGGCCTACAATGAGCAGTTCTTC.

In nucleotides, the CDR3 is TGTGCCAGCAGCGTATGGGCAGATAACAATGAGCAGTTCTTC. Protein product: CASSVWADNNEQFF. The chain combines TRBV9 with TRBJ2-1; D gene uncertain. The germline V gene encodes CDR1 SGDLS and CDR2 YYNGEE. The CDR3 covers 14 residues. V was shortened by 1 base and J by 5 bases, with 10 bases between the two germline ends.

The chain links TRBV29-1 to TRBJ2-2; 12 positions match TRBD2. The V and J ends lost 3 bases and 7 bases, in that order; junction bases with no gene match: 6. Germline-derived CDR1 and CDR2 are SQVTM and ANQGSEA. This CDR3 has 15 residues. The CDR3 protein is CSVEPGTSGRGELFF. CDR3 nucleotides: TGCAGCGTTGAGCCCGGGACTAGCGGGCGCGGGGAGCTGTTTTTT.

The chain is built from TRBV7-6 and TRBJ2-1, with unresolved D. Trimming took off 2 bases at V and 2 bases at J, with 13 bases between the two ends. The CDR3 is 16 amino acids. CDR1 and CDR2 (germline): SGHVS, FNYEAQ. CDR3 loop: CASSLMVVGTYNEQFF. For the CDR3, the DNA is TGTGCCAGCAGCTTAATGGTCGTGGGGACCTACAATGAGCAGTTCTTC.

This chain uses TRBV5-1 with TRBJ2-1; 10 nucleotides agree with TRBD1. Germline lookup yields CDR1 SGHRS and CDR2 YFSETQ. The ends lost 0 bases at V and 5 bases at J; junction bases unmatched: 8. The CDR3 covers 17 residues. CDR3 DNA sequence: TGCGCCAGCAGCTTGGAGTTTTGGGACAGGGGCAACAATGAGCAGTTCTTC. Translation gives CASSLEFWDRGNNEQFF.

The chain recombines TRBV4-2 with TRBJ1-1, with D hard to call. V was cut by 5 bases and J by 4 bases, with 14 bases left in between. The CDR3 has 14 residues. Germline values: CDR1 LGHNA, CDR2 YNFKEQ. CDR3 sequence (DNA): TGTGCCAGCAGCTCCTCGATGGGGAGCACTGAAGCTTTCTTT. The encoded protein is CASSSSMGSTEAFF.

This clonotype was seen a few times. The chain has TRBV11-2 and TRBJ2-1; no clear D. The V end was cut by 5 bases, the J end by 8 bases, with 13 bases between. The germline V gene encodes CDR1 SGHAT and CDR2 FQNNGV. This CDR3 has 13 residues. The CDR3 DNA sequence: TGTGCCAGCAGCCCGAGACCCCGGTATGAGCAGTTCTTC. Its translation: CASSPRPRYEQFF.

This chain uses TRBV11-1 with TRBJ1-3, with unresolved D. Between the trimmed V and J ends, which lost 5 bases and 0 bases, there was a span of 17 bases. The germline gives CDR1 SGHAT, CDR2 FQDESV (reference sequence). CDR3 length equals 17 residues. In DNA form, the CDR3 reads TGTGCCAGCAGCCATCCCGGTATTTCGAACTCTGGAAACACCATATATTTT. Protein product: CASSHPGISNSGNTIYF. Full variable domain (outside the CDR3, taken from reference TRBV11-1 and TRBJ1-3): EAEVAQSPRYKITEKSQAVAFWCDPISGHATLYWYRQILGQGPELLVQFQDESVVDDSQLPKDRFSAERLKGVDSTLKIQPAELGDSAMYLCASSHPGISNSGNTIYFGEGSWLTVV.

V gene TRBV4-1 combines with J gene TRBJ1-2; D possibly corresponds to TRBD1 (5 bases). This CDR3 spans 13 amino acids. The V and J ends lost 3 bases and 8 bases respectively, with 13 bases between them. Germline values: CDR1 MGHRA, CDR2 YSYEKL. CDR3 sequence reads: CASSQRGPLGYTF. The CDR3 DNA sequence: TGCGCCAGCAGCCAGAGGGGACCCCTAGGCTACACCTTC.